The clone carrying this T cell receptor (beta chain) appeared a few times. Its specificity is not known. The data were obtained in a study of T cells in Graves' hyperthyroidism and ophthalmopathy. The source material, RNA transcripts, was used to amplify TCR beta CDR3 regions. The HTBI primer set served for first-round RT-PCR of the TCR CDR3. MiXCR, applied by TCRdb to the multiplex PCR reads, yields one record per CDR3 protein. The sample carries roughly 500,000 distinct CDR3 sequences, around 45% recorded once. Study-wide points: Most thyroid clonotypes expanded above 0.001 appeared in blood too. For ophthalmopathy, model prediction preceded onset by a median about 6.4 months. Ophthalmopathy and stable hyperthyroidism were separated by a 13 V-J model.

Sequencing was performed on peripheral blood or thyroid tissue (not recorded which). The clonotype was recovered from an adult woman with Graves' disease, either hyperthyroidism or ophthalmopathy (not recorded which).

The DNA for the CDR3 is TGTGCCAGCAGTCTTGACCGGGGCGTGAACACCGGGGAGCTGTTTTTT. This gives the protein CASSLDRGVNTGELFF. This chain links TRBV12-3 or TRBV12-4 with TRBJ2-2; perhaps D is TRBD1 or TRBD2 (5 bases each). Deletions cut 5 bases from V and 1 base from J, with 14 bases between. CDR3 length: 16 amino acids.